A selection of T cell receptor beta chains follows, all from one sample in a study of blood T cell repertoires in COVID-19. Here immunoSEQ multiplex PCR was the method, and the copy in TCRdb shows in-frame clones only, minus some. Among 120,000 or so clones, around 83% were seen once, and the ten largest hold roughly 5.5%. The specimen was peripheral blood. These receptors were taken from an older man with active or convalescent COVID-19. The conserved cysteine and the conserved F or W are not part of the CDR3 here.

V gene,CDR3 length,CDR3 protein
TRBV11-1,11,ASSLGGSYEQY
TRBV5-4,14,ASSLVAGGQGNEQF
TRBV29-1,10,SVTGQFNEQY
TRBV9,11,ASSSRQGYGYT
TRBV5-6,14,ASSLAVGAYTGELF
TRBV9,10,ASSPHEGEQF
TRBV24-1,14,ATSDDRGSSGNTIY
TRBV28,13,ATRQIGQGNQPQH
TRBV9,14,ASSVAGGQNTGELF
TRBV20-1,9,SASRDGELF
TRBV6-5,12,ALRDKFPNSPLH
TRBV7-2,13,ASSLGLRGHEKLF
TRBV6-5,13,ASSYYGQGRREQY
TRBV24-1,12,ATSASYITGELF
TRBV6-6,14,ASSATSGGRYNEQF
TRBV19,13,ASSMSGVPNYGYT
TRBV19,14,ASSIMAGQGRETQY
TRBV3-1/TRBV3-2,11,ASSQDLGHEQY
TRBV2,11,ASTVGAGEKLF
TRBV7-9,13,ASAPFRGGGETQY
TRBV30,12,AWSSGTGFSDQY
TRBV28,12,ASSGTGGLQPQH
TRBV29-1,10,SGLESNEKLF
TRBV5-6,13,ASSLGSGVNSPLH
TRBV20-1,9,SAGTSRGQY
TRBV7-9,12,ASSLRDKRQPQH
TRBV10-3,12,AITPGGAFHGYT
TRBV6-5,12,ASSTGQGSTEAF
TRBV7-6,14,ASSLSGGSHTDTQY
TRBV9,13,ASSASGGVQGTQY
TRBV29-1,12,SVTYSATNEKLF
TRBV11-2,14,ASSFGGSGGAYEQY
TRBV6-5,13,ASSTSSGAQETQY
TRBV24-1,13,ATSDPGQGNYGYT
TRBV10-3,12,AISRQVVGDGYT
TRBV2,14,ASSGVGGGNTGELF
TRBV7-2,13,ASSYTGVSNQPQH
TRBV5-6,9,ASSLGGGYT